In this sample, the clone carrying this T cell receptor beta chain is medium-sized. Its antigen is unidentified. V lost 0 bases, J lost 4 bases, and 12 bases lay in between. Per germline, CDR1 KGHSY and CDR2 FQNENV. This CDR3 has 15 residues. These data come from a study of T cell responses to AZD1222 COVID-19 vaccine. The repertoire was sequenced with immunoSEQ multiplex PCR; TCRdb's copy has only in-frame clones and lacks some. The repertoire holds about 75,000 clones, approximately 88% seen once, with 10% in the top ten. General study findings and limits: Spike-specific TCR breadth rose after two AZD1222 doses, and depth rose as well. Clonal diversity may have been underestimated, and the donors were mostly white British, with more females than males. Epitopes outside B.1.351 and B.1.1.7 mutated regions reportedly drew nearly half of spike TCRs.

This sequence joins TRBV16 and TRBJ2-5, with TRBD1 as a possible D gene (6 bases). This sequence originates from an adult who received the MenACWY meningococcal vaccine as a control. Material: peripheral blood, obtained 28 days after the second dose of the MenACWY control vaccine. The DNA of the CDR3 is TGTGCCAGCAGCCAATCCCCGGCCAGGGGAGAGACCCAGTACTTC. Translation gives CASSQSPARGETQYF.